This T cell receptor beta chain is from a study of blood T cell repertoires in COVID-19. Study overall: Researchers got acute and convalescent COVID-19 samples from the United States, Italy and Spain.

Profiled with immunoSEQ multiplex PCR; TCRdb holds only in-frame clones, not every one. The table has roughly 250,000 clones, around nine tenths seen once. Germline V lookup: CDR1 KGHSH, CDR2 LQKENI. Trimming pared 8 bases from V and 2 bases from J, leaving 12 bases between. The CDR3 runs 13 residues. V usage is TRBV18 and J usage is TRBJ2-5, with TRBD1 as a possible D gene (6 bases). This sequence was found in a young woman who had recovered from COVID-19. The material sequenced was PBMCs or T cells enriched from blood (not recorded which). The CDR3 region has the DNA TGTGCCAGCCAACAGGGAGATCAAGAGACCCAGTACTTC. Amino acid sequence: CASQQGDQETQYF.